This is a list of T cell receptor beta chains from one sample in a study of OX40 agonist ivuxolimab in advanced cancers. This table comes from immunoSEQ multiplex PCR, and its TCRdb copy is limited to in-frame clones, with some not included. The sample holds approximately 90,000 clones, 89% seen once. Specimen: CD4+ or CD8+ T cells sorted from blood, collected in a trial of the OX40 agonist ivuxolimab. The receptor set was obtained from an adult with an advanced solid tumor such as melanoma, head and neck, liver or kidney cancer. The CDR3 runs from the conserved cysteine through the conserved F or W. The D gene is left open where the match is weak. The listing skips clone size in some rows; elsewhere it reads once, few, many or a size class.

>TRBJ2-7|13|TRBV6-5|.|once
TGTGCCAGCAGTCGAACCCCCTCGTACGAGCAGTACTTC
CASSRTPSYEQYF
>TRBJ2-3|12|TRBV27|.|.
TGTGCCAGCAGTTTATACCGAGATACGCAGTATTTT
CASSLYRDTQYF
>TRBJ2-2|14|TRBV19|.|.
TGTGCCAGTAAAGGGGACATTAACACCGGGGAGCTGTTTTTT
CASKGDINTGELFF
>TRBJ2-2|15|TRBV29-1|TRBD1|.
TGCAGCGTTCGGGACAGGGGGCTCAACACCGGGGAGCTGTTTTTT
CSVRDRGLNTGELFF
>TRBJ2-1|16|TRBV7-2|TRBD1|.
TGTGCCAGCAGCTCGTCCGGGACAGGGAGCTACAATGAGCAGTTCTTC
CASSSSGTGSYNEQFF
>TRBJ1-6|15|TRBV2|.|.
TGTGCCAGCAGTGAAAGCCGAGGAGGCAATTCACCCCTCCACTTT
CASSESRGGNSPLHF
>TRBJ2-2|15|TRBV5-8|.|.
TGTGCCAGCAGCCTGGGGACACTCCACACCGGGGAGCTGTTTTTT
CASSLGTLHTGELFF
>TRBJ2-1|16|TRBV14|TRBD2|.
TGTGCCAGCAGCCAAGGGACTAGCGGGATATTCAATGAGCAGTTCTTC
CASSQGTSGIFNEQFF
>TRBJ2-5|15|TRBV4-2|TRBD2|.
TGTGCCAGCAGCCAGGCCCCGGGGGAGGGGGAGACCCAGTACTTC
CASSQAPGEGETQYF
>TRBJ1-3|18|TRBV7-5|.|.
TGTGCCAGAAGCTCCTTCCCGGGACAGGGAGGGTCTGGAAACACCATATATTTT
CARSSFPGQGGSGNTIYF